These 20 T cell receptor beta chains share one sample of origin, sequenced in a study of identical twins. One entry per CDR3 protein results from TCRdb running MiXCR on the 5' RACE reads. The sample consists of a few hundred thousand distinct CDR3 sequences, 15% to 20% of them appearing once. Material: naive T cells sorted from blood. The receptor source for this set is a man aged 45-60 years in good health.

V is TRBV4-1 and J is TRBJ2-7, with D maybe TRBD1 (6 bases). Germline assignment: CDR1 MGHRA and CDR2 YSYEKL. CDR3 length: 13 amino acids. The V end lost 5 bases, the J end lost 3 bases, and 11 bases lay between the germline ends. In DNA, the CDR3 is TGCGCCAGCAGCACGCAGGGGTTCTACGAGCAGTACTTC. It translates to CASSTQGFYEQYF.

This clonotype was counted ten times or more. The chain links TRBV24-1 to TRBJ1-2, with 7 bases fitting TRBD1. This CDR3 region has 14 residues. After removal of 4 bases from V and 7 bases from J, the junction contained 8 bases not matched to a gene. The germline V gene has CDR1 KGHDR and CDR2 SFDVKD. The CDR3 reads CATSDAGTDRGYTF. CDR3 DNA: TGTGCCACCAGTGACGCCGGGACAGATCGTGGCTACACCTTC.

This clonotype was detected a few times. The rearrangement joins TRBV6-1 to TRBJ2-5; 7 bases match TRBD2. This CDR3 is built from 16 residues. CDR1 is MNHNS and CDR2 is SASEGT in the germline V gene. J lost 5 bases, V lost 10 bases, and 19 bases had no gene match. CDR3 bases: TGTGCCACCTCAGTTAACCGGGGAGGGAAGGGGGAGACCCAGTACTTC. Its translation is CATSVNRGGKGETQYF.

This clonotype has only a few counts. The chain recombines TRBV11-1 with TRBJ2-1, with TRBD2 as a possible D gene (7 bases). With 5 bases removed from V and 7 bases from J, the gap between germline ends came to 21 bases. The CDR3 is 16 residues long. Germline CDR1 reads SGHAT; CDR2 reads FQDESV (reference sequence). This CDR3 reads CASSPYVGGALNEQFF. CDR3 nucleotide sequence: TGTGCCAGCAGCCCCTATGTTGGGGGGGCCTTAAATGAGCAGTTCTTC.

This clonotype showed up many times. V gene TRBV5-1 combines with J gene TRBJ2-6, with D perhaps matching TRBD2 (6 bases). The V end lost 4 bases, the J end lost 0 bases, and 14 bases lay between the germline ends. The CDR3 covers 17 residues. Germline values: CDR1 SGHRS, CDR2 YFSETQ. The DNA for the CDR3 is TGCGCCAGCAGCCTAGGAGGGACCTACTCTGGGGCCAACGTCCTGACTTTC. This translates into CASSLGGTYSGANVLTF.

This clonotype appeared many times. The chain employs TRBV12-3 or TRBV12-4 and TRBJ2-1; TRBD1 agrees at 8 bases. This CDR3 region has 12 residues. Trimming cost V 3 bases and J 14 bases; bases outside gene matches: 6. CDR3 DNA sequence: TGTGCCAGCAGTTTGTACAGGGGGGAGGAGTTCTTC. It specifies CASSLYRGEEFF.

A few counts support this clonotype. The J gene is TRBJ1-5, the V gene TRBV12-3 or TRBV12-4; D gene uncertain. Trimming cost V 5 bases and J 4 bases, with 9 bases left between them. The CDR3 length is 13 residues. CDR3 sequence (DNA): TGTGCCAGCAGTCCAGAGCGGAATCAGCCCCAGCATTTT. Translation gives CASSPERNQPQHF.

In this sample, this clonotype turned up many times. The rearrangement links TRBV27 to TRBJ2-7; 8 nucleotides agree with TRBD2. The trim removed 5 bases at V and 4 bases at J, leaving 7 bases unmatched. This CDR3 has 14 amino acids. CDR1 MNHEY and CDR2 SMNVEV come from the germline V gene (reference sequence). Here the CDR3 reads CASSPPGGVYEQYF. Here the CDR3 DNA reads TGTGCCAGCAGTCCCCCGGGGGGGGTATACGAGCAGTACTTC.

This clonotype has at least ten counts. This chain's CDR3 is CASSLQDRYEQYF. The CDR3 region has the DNA TGCGCCAGCAGCTTGCAGGACAGATACGAGCAGTACTTC. This chain connects TRBV5-1 to TRBJ2-7, with D perhaps TRBD1 (6 bases). Trimming left V 1 base short and J 4 bases short, with 9 bases between. Germline loops: CDR1 SGHRS, CDR2 YFSETQ. CDR3 size: 13 residues.

This clonotype occurred many times. The genes are TRBV3-1 and TRBJ1-1; TRBD1 matches 9 bases. The junction had 4 bases not matched to a gene; V was cut back by 6 bases and J by 5 bases. The CDR3 has 13 residues. CDR1 and CDR2 (germline): LGHDT, YNNKEL (reference sequence). The CDR3 loop reads CASRRQGETEAFF. CDR3 in DNA: TGTGCCAGCAGGCGACAGGGGGAAACTGAAGCTTTCTTT.

This clonotype was seen ten or more times. This sequence joins TRBV5-1 and TRBJ2-7, with 12 bases identical to TRBD1. Germline-derived CDR1 and CDR2 are SGHRS and YFSETQ. The CDR3 has 15 amino acids. With V trimmed by 5 bases and J by 4 bases, 7 bases remained unmatched. The CDR3 region is CASSQGQGAEYEQYF. Written as DNA, the CDR3 is TGCGCCAGCAGTCAGGGACAGGGGGCCGAATACGAGCAGTACTTC.

At least ten counts were recorded for this clonotype. This chain connects TRBV5-4 to TRBJ2-1; 8 bases line up with TRBD2. V lost 6 bases, J lost 10 bases, and 15 bases stayed unmatched. CDR1 and CDR2 from the germline V gene are SGHNT and YYREEE (reference sequence). The CDR3 is 15 residues long. As DNA, the CDR3 is TGTGCCAGCACCCGTTCCACTAGCGGAGAGGGAGAGCAGTTCTTC. Translating gives CASTRSTSGEGEQFF.

This clonotype was detected a few times. The chain couples TRBV28 to TRBJ1-1, with D perhaps TRBD1 (6 bases). V gave up 2 bases and J gave up 4 bases, with 14 bases separating them. Germline-derived CDR1 and CDR2 are MDHEN and SYDVKM. The CDR3 is 15 residues long. This CDR3 reads CASSLGGGVFTEAFF. For the CDR3, the DNA is TGTGCCAGCAGTTTAGGTGGGGGCGTTTTCACTGAAGCTTTCTTT.

This clonotype was counted ten times or more. The chain recombines TRBV25-1 with TRBJ2-5; the D gene is possibly TRBD2 (5 bases). Germline V gene data show CDR1 as MGHDK and CDR2 as SYGVNS. This CDR3 has 11 residues. Trimming took off 8 bases at V and 6 bases at J, with 10 bases between the two ends. Here the CDR3 reads CASGKRQTQYF. CDR3 coding DNA: TGTGCCAGCGGGAAGCGGCAGACCCAGTACTTC.

This clonotype was seen only a few times. V and J are TRBV20-1 and TRBJ2-2; TRBD2 might be the D (6 bases). V lost 1 base, J lost 2 bases, and 11 bases lay in between. Germline-derived CDR1 and CDR2 are DFQATT and SNEGSKA (reference sequence). This CDR3 is built from 15 residues. CDR3 protein: CSARVPGLNTGELFF. The CDR3 DNA is TGCAGTGCTAGAGTCCCAGGACTAAACACCGGGGAGCTGTTTTTT.

This clonotype was counted between two and nine times. The chain joins TRBV28 to TRBJ2-7; D possibly uses TRBD1 or TRBD2 (5 bases each). Between the trimmed V and J ends, which lost 1 base and 6 bases, there was a span of 16 bases. Germline V CDR1 and CDR2: MDHEN, SYDVKM. The CDR3 has 15 residues. CDR3 sequence (DNA): TGTGCCAGCAGTTTATTAGTCGGGGCGCTTGTCGAGCAGTACTTC. It codes for CASSLLVGALVEQYF. The complete variable domain, with remaining parts taken from reference TRBV28 and TRBJ2-7, reads DVKVTQSSRYLVKRTGEKVFLECVQDMDHENMFWYRQDPGLGLRLIYFSYDVKMKEKGDIPEGYSVSREKKERFSLILESASTNQTSMYLCASSLLVGALVEQYFGPGTRLTVT.

The chain combines TRBV7-8 with TRBJ1-5; TRBD1 might be the D (5 bases). The germline V gene has CDR1 SGHVS and CDR2 FQNEAQ. The CDR3 length is 16 residues. Deletions cut 0 bases from V and 3 bases from J, with 12 bases between. The CDR3 DNA is TGTGCCAGCAGCTTAGCGGGGACGGCCTACAATCAGCCCCAGCATTTT. Translation: CASSLAGTAYNQPQHF.

This clonotype was found a few times. V usage is TRBV27 and J usage is TRBJ2-1, with D perhaps matching TRBD2 (6 bases). This CDR3 region has 14 residues. CDR1 is MNHEY, CDR2 SMNVEV, per germline (reference sequence). The V end lost 2 bases, the J end lost 6 bases, and 11 bases lay between the germline ends. The CDR3 is CASSLNMGGNEQFF. DNA for the CDR3: TGTGCCAGCAGTTTAAACATGGGGGGCAATGAGCAGTTCTTC.

This sequence joins TRBV29-1 and TRBJ2-2, with 8 nucleotides matching TRBD2. In germline, CDR1 is SQVTM, CDR2 ANQGSEA. J lost 2 bases, V lost 3 bases, and 8 bases had no gene match. The CDR3 runs to 16 residues. CDR3 region: CSVEFPLADNTGELFF. Here the CDR3 DNA reads TGCAGCGTTGAGTTCCCACTAGCGGACAACACCGGGGAGCTGTTTTTT.

In DNA form, the CDR3 reads TGTGCCAGCACCTTAAGCGCACTCAAGCGCACAGATACGCAGTATTTT. Translated, it gives CASTLSALKRTDTQYF. This chain joins TRBV12-3 or TRBV12-4 and TRBJ2-3; D is unresolved. Trimming stripped 7 bases from V and 1 base from J, with 18 bases between. CDR3 length: 16 residues.